Following are 16 T cell receptor beta chains from one sample sequenced in a study of lymphopenia after photon versus proton radiotherapy (dated by TCRdb to the late 2010s). Library prep was done by the immunoSEQ multiplex PCR assay. TCRdb's version of the immuneACCESS table is confined to in-frame rearrangements and falls short of the full clone set. An unresolved V gene accounts for under half of the shortfall where checked; the remainder is of unknown origin. Present in this sample are 70,000 or so clones, around 90% of which were seen just once. The ten top clones hold around 2.2% of the sample. Sequenced material: peripheral blood, taken from a patient treated with photon-based radiotherapy. Receptors originate from a woman aged 35 to 49 with cholangiocarcinoma.

In its sample, this clone was seen once. The chain recombines TRBV30 with TRBJ1-4; a weak D match, TRBD1 (6 bases). The V end was cut by 2 bases, the J end by 7 bases, with 14 bases between. The CDR3 consists of 14 residues. The germline V gene encodes CDR1 GTSNPN and CDR2 SVGIG (reference sequence). The CDR3 region has the DNA TGTGCCTGGAGTTATTACGGGGGCGGTGAAAAACTGTTTTTT. Its translation is CAWSYYGGGEKLFF.

V is TRBV27 and J is TRBJ2-2, with 9 nucleotides matching TRBD1. Germline assignment: CDR1 MNHEY and CDR2 SMNVEV (reference sequence). The J segment lost 7 bases and the V segment lost 6 bases, leaving 6 bases of the junction unmatched. The length of the CDR3 is 14 residues. The CDR3 bases are TGTGCCAGCAGATACAGGGGGCGCGGCGGGGAGCTGTTTTTT. Translating it yields CASRYRGRGGELFF.

This clone appeared a few times. The V call is TRBV5-4, the J call TRBJ1-2, with D possibly being TRBD1 (5 bases). V lost 3 bases, J lost 8 bases, and 14 bases lay in between. There are 13 residues in the CDR3. Germline V lookup: CDR1 SGHNT, CDR2 YYREEE (reference sequence). CDR3 sequence reads: CASSWDPTQGYTF. DNA for the CDR3: TGTGCCAGCAGCTGGGACCCGACGCAGGGCTACACCTTC. The variable domain in full, completed from reference TRBV5-4 and TRBJ1-2, reads ETGVTQSPTHLIKTRGQQVTLRCSSQSGHNTVSWYQQALGQGPQFIFQYYREEENGRGNFPPRFSGLQFPNYSSELNVNALELDDSALYLCASSWDPTQGYTFGSGTRLTVV.

The rearrangement joins TRBV18 to TRBJ2-1; 7 bases fit TRBD2. J lost 1 base, V lost 3 bases, and 6 bases had no gene match. Germline loops: CDR1 KGHSH, CDR2 LQKENI. The CDR3 sequence is 16 residues long. CDR3 sequence: CASSPGRERSYNEQFF. CDR3 DNA sequence: TGTGCCAGCTCACCGGGGCGGGAGAGATCCTACAATGAGCAGTTCTTC. The full variable domain, completed using reference TRBV18 and TRBJ2-1, is NAGVMQNPRHLVRRRGQEARLRCSPMKGHSHVYWYRQLPEEGLKFMVYLQKENIIDESGMPKERFSAEFPKEGPSILRIQQVVRGDSAAYFCASSPGRERSYNEQFFGPGTRLTVL.

This chain links TRBV4-1 with TRBJ1-1, with D perhaps matching TRBD1 (5 bases). Trimming took off 4 bases at V and 1 base at J, with 7 bases between the two ends. The CDR3 runs 13 residues. Germline lookup yields CDR1 MGHRA and CDR2 YSYEKL. CDR3 region: CASSPGQNTEAFF. In DNA form, the CDR3 reads TGCGCCAGCAGCCCCGGACAGAACACTGAAGCTTTCTTT.

This chain uses TRBV28 with TRBJ2-4; 11 nucleotides align to TRBD2. V gave up 4 bases and J gave up 0 bases; unmatched junction bases: 2. The CDR3 loop spans 16 amino acids. Germline assignment: CDR1 MDHEN and CDR2 SYDVKM. This CDR3 is CASSSLAGGAKNIQYF. CDR3 in DNA: TGTGCCAGCAGTTCCCTAGCGGGAGGAGCCAAAAACATTCAGTACTTC.

The V call is TRBV19, the J call TRBJ1-1; no reliable D call. This CDR3 region has 14 residues. Germline assignment: CDR1 LNHDA and CDR2 SQIVND (reference sequence). The germline V and J ends were trimmed by 1 base and 6 bases, with 12 bases remaining between them. This chain's CDR3 is CASSIVSSQSEAFF. DNA for the CDR3: TGTGCCAGTAGTATAGTTTCCAGCCAGTCTGAAGCTTTCTTT.

This clone has more than one count but fewer than ten. V and J are TRBV10-3 and TRBJ1-2, with D tentatively TRBD1 (5 bases). Germline V gives CDR1 ENHRY, CDR2 SYGVKD. There are 12 residues in the CDR3. V lost 3 bases and J 7 bases, leaving 9 bases between the germline ends. CDR3 residues: CAISDGGRGYTF. CDR3 nucleotides: TGTGCCATCAGTGACGGGGGACGTGGCTACACCTTC.

The CDR3, as DNA: TGTGCCAGCAGTGACAGGAACACCGGGGAGCTGTTTTTT. Its protein is CASSDRNTGELFF. This rearrangement joins TRBV6-5 to TRBJ2-2; TRBD1 might be the D (5 bases). V lost 5 bases and J lost 1, with 5 bases in between. CDR3 length: 13 residues. Germline values: CDR1 MNHEY, CDR2 SVGAGI.

This chain connects TRBV30 to TRBJ2-5, with TRBD1 matching over 9 bases. CDR3 length: 15 amino acids. CDR1 GTSNPN and CDR2 SVGIG come from the germline V gene (reference sequence). J lost 5 bases, V lost 0 bases, and 7 bases had no gene match. This CDR3 reads CAWSVPGTGYETQYF. The CDR3 DNA reads TGTGCCTGGAGTGTACCCGGGACAGGGTATGAGACCCAGTACTTC.

The chain links TRBV11-2 to TRBJ2-1; D not resolved. V lost 0 bases and J lost 15, with 12 bases in between. The length of the CDR3 is 12 residues. The germline CDR1 and CDR2 sequences are SGHAT and FQNNGV. The DNA of the CDR3 is TGTGCCAGCAGCTTAGAATCGAGACGGCCGTTCTTC. This gives the protein CASSLESRRPFF.

V usage is TRBV6-5 and J usage is TRBJ1-1; D is undetermined. V was pared by 6 bases and J by 0 bases, with 8 bases between. Germline V gives CDR1 MNHEY, CDR2 SVGAGI. This CDR3 is built from 13 residues. CDR3: CASRGAVNTEAFF. DNA for the CDR3: TGTGCCAGCAGAGGAGCCGTGAACACTGAAGCTTTCTTT.

This chain links TRBV5-4 with TRBJ1-2; tentatively, D is TRBD1 (6 bases). CDR1 SGHNT and CDR2 YYREEE come from the germline V gene (reference sequence). CDR3 size: 14 residues. Trimming removed 0 bases from V and 6 bases from J, with 12 bases in between. CDR3 sequence: CASSLDGGRNGYTF. The CDR3 DNA is TGTGCCAGCAGCTTGGACGGGGGGCGAAATGGCTACACCTTC.

The chain joins TRBV27 to TRBJ2-7; 7 nucleotides match TRBD2. From germline, CDR1 is MNHEY and CDR2 SMNVEV (reference sequence). V trimming: 8 bases; J trimming: 3 bases; junction bases outside the gene matches: 19. CDR3 length equals 17 residues. The chain's CDR3 is CASAVVTHLGGDYEQYF. In DNA form, the CDR3 reads TGTGCCAGCGCAGTAGTCACGCATTTGGGGGGGGACTACGAGCAGTACTTC.

The rearrangement links TRBV28 to TRBJ2-3, with D perhaps being TRBD1 or TRBD2 (5 bases each). Germline V gene sequence: CDR1 MDHEN, CDR2 SYDVKM. With 3 bases removed from V and 3 bases from J, the gap between germline ends came to 16 bases. The CDR3 runs 16 residues. The CDR3: CASSLILSGTTDTQYF. The CDR3 nucleotides are TGTGCCAGCAGTTTGATTCTTAGTGGGACGACAGATACGCAGTATTTT.

The table lists this clone with a count of one. The CDR3 DNA is TGTGCCAGCAGCCAAGTGTTTCGAAATTCCTACGAGCAGTACTTC. Protein sequence: CASSQVFRNSYEQYF. This chain links TRBV14 with TRBJ2-7; no clear D gene. Germline loops: CDR1 SGHDN, CDR2 FVKESK. Trimming shortened V by 1 base and J by 1 base, and 11 bases separated the two germline ends. CDR3 length equals 15 residues.